The following is a T cell receptor beta chain sequence with its context. In the original analysis: Amplifying reference gene primers gave estimates of nucleated cell counts. Clones were read by immunoSEQ multiplex PCR, and TCRdb kept only the in-frame ones, dropping some. V and J calls plus clone size are reproduced from that table; the DNA served to infer D and trimming. The sample lists about 90,000 clones, over 80% occurring once. The data derive from a study of blood T cell repertoires in COVID-19. Germline CDR1 KGHDR, CDR2 SFDVKD. The V end lost 5 bases, the J end lost 5 bases, and 8 bases lay between the germline ends. The CDR3 has 12 amino acids.

The clonotype was recovered from an elderly woman with active or convalescent COVID-19. Sample: peripheral blood. This chain links TRBV24-1 with TRBJ2-5; D call uncertain. CDR3 coding DNA: TGTGCCACCAGTGGTATCGGGGAGACCCAGTACTTC. It yields the protein CATSGIGETQYF.